The entry below gives a single T cell receptor (beta chain) sequence along with its context. Deep-level settings were used for running the assay. The table came from immunoSEQ multiplex PCR; TCRdb's copy has only in-frame clones and leaves some out. The sample lists around 120,000 clones; roughly 66% were seen once. The sample belongs to a study of shared clonotypes between healthy human individuals. From germline, CDR1 is MGHDK and CDR2 SYGVNS. The V gene lost 4 bases and the J gene lost 5 bases, with 12 bases spanning the gap. The CDR3 sequence is 14 residues long. Material for sequencing was memory CD8+ T cells sorted from blood. Described subset: CD45RO+ cells pooled with CCR7-negative TemRA cells. V usage is TRBV25-1 and J usage is TRBJ2-1; D might be TRBD2 (6 bases). The sequence was collected from a woman aged 25 to 39 in good health. CDR3: CASSVQEGDNEQFF. In DNA form, the CDR3 reads TGTGCCAGCAGTGTGCAGGAGGGTGACAATGAGCAGTTCTTC.